Each of the 21 T cell receptor beta chains below was sequenced from the same sample in a study of blood T cells in healthy people across ages. A second PCR, run for about 7 to 11 cycles, used a sample-barcoded 5' primer plus a J-beta primer mix. TCRdb recomputed calls from the 5' RACE reads with MiXCR, one row per CDR3 protein. Among over 1.5 million distinct CDR3 sequences listed, roughly 50% were seen once. Sequenced: blood. Receptors were obtained from a woman aged 35 to 49 in good health.

This clonotype occurred a few times. The rearrangement uses TRBV7-2 and TRBJ2-2; D is ambiguous. The ends were cut back, 6 bases at V and 6 bases at J, with 8 bases in the middle. The CDR3 loop spans 12 amino acids. Per germline, CDR1 SGHTA and CDR2 FQGNSA. The CDR3 protein is CASRVDAGELFF. CDR3 in DNA: TGTGCCAGCAGGGTTGACGCCGGGGAGCTGTTTTTT. The variable domain in full, completed from reference TRBV7-2 and TRBJ2-2, reads GAGVSQSPSNKVTEKGKDVELRCDPISGHTALYWYRQSLGQGLEFLIYFQGNSAPDKSGLPSDRFSAERTGGSVSTLTIQRTQQEDSAVYLCASRVDAGELFFGEGSRLTVL.

This clonotype was seen only a few times. V usage is TRBV10-3 and J usage is TRBJ2-4, with D hard to call. Germline lookup yields CDR1 ENHRY and CDR2 SYGVKD. This CDR3 contains 13 residues. Trimming shortened V by 6 bases and J by 8 bases, and 14 bases separated the two germline ends. CDR3: CAIRNDAHDIQYF. In DNA form, the CDR3 reads TGTGCCATCAGGAATGACGCTCATGACATTCAGTACTTC.

This chain joins TRBV27 and TRBJ2-7, with TRBD1 matching over 9 bases. The germline gives CDR1 MNHEY, CDR2 SMNVEV (reference sequence). With 4 bases clipped from V and 2 bases from J, the junction kept 6 bases outside the gene matches. CDR3 length equals 15 residues. The CDR3 nucleotides are TGTGCCAGCAGTTCGCACGGGACAGGGACCTACGAGCAGTACTTC. Translation: CASSSHGTGTYEQYF.

This clonotype is a singleton in its sample. This sequence joins TRBV27 and TRBJ2-7; 7 bases map to TRBD2. This CDR3 region has 15 residues. Germline assignment: CDR1 MNHEY and CDR2 SMNVEV (reference sequence). Trimming took 6 bases from V and 5 from J; bases not matched to a gene: 13. In DNA, the CDR3 is TGTGCCAGCAGCCCCAATCCGGGACTACCGAACGAGCAGTACTTC. It encodes CASSPNPGLPNEQYF.

The V gene is TRBV6-6, the J gene TRBJ2-7; TRBD2 matches at 7 bases. With 2 bases clipped from V and 2 bases from J, the junction kept 9 bases outside the gene matches. This CDR3 comprises 16 residues. CDR1 and CDR2 from the germline V gene are MNHNY and SVGAGI (reference sequence). CDR3 sequence reads: CASSYASAGVPYEQYF. In DNA form, the CDR3 reads TGTGCCAGCAGTTACGCAAGTGCGGGAGTCCCCTACGAGCAGTACTTC.

The genes are TRBV28 and TRBJ1-4; the match to TRBD1 covers 9 bases. The germline V gene encodes CDR1 MDHEN and CDR2 SYDVKM. Trimming removed 5 bases from V and 7 bases from J; junction bases left unmatched: 11. The CDR3 contains 16 residues. In DNA form, the CDR3 reads TGTGCCAGCAGTGCCCCGGGACAGGGACTGATTGAAAAACTGTTTTTT. Protein sequence: CASSAPGQGLIEKLFF. Drawing the rest from reference TRBV28 and TRBJ1-4, the complete variable domain is DVKVTQSSRYLVKRTGEKVFLECVQDMDHENMFWYRQDPGLGLRLIYFSYDVKMKEKGDIPEGYSVSREKKERFSLILESASTNQTSMYLCASSAPGQGLIEKLFFGSGTQLSVL.

This clonotype was seen once. The chain carries TRBV6-2 or TRBV6-3 and TRBJ2-1; tentative D call: TRBD2 (7 bases). V lost 1 base, J lost 6 bases, and 10 bases lay in between. The length of the CDR3 is 14 residues. The germline V gene has CDR1 MNHEY and CDR2 SVGEGT. CDR3 protein: CASSYWGGGNEQFF. The CDR3 nucleotides read TGTGCCAGCAGTTACTGGGGAGGGGGCAATGAGCAGTTCTTC.

The chain joins TRBV5-1 to TRBJ2-5; TRBD2 aligns across 8 bases. The germline V gene encodes CDR1 SGHRS and CDR2 YFSETQ. The CDR3 is 14 amino acids. The junction had 14 bases not matched to a gene; V was cut back by 5 bases and J by 11 bases. CDR3 bases: TGCGCCAGCAGGGCCGGGGGGGCATTTGATGAGCAGTACTTC. This gives the protein CASRAGGAFDEQYF.

This clonotype was counted a few times. The chain links TRBV24-1 to TRBJ2-6, with 9 bases aligning to TRBD1. Germline CDR1 and CDR2: KGHDR and SFDVKD. The CDR3 covers 17 residues. Germline trimming cut 3 bases from V and 6 bases from J; bases unmatched to any gene: 8. CDR3 nucleotides: TGTGCCACCAGTGATAGGACAGGGGTGGGATCGGCCAACGTCCTGACTTTC. It codes for CATSDRTGVGSANVLTF.

The rearrangement uses TRBV9 and TRBJ1-2, with 10 nucleotides matching TRBD1. This CDR3 has 16 residues. V lost 4 bases, J lost 2 bases, and 8 bases stayed unmatched. Germline lookup yields CDR1 SGDLS and CDR2 YYNGEE. CDR3 sequence (DNA): TGTGCCAGCAGCTCGGGGAGGACAGGGGGGAACTATGGCTACACCTTC. This encodes CASSSGRTGGNYGYTF.

CDR3 sequence reads: CASSETGGQGGSPLHF. CDR3 sequence (DNA): TGTGCCAGCAGTGAGACTGGTGGACAGGGAGGTTCACCCCTCCACTTT. The genes are TRBV6-1 and TRBJ1-6, with 8 bases identical to TRBD1. Germline V lookup: CDR1 MNHNS, CDR2 SASEGT. The CDR3 runs 16 residues. After removal of 3 bases from V and 9 bases from J, the junction contained 10 bases not matched to a gene.

The V gene is TRBV6-1, the J gene TRBJ1-2; 8 bases match TRBD1. Germline CDR1 and CDR2: MNHNS and SASEGT. This CDR3 contains 13 residues. V was clipped by 4 bases and J by 9 bases; unmatched bases: 7. The CDR3 DNA reads TGTGCCAGCAGTGGGGGACAGGATCGGAGCTACACCTTC. Translating gives CASSGGQDRSYTF.

A note on this clonotype: At one end, the junction sequence differs from germline, possibly due to a read error. This chain joins TRBV7-2 and TRBJ1-5, with D possibly TRBD1 on 5 matching bases. The length of the CDR3 is 16 residues. In germline, CDR1 is SGHTA, CDR2 FQGNSA. CDR3 sequence: CASSLGSGLFHQPQHF. The CDR3 nucleotides read TGCGCCAGCAGCTTAGGCTCGGGGCTCTTCCATCAGCCCCAGCATTTT.

This chain links TRBV5-1 with TRBJ2-5; perhaps D is TRBD1 or TRBD2 (5 bases each). The V gene lost 0 bases and the J gene lost 5 bases, with 14 bases spanning the gap. Germline V gives CDR1 SGHRS, CDR2 YFSETQ. The CDR3 contains 15 residues. CDR3 in DNA: TGCGCCAGCAGCTTGGCCGGGGCAGGGCACGAGACCCAGTACTTC. Translation: CASSLAGAGHETQYF. The variable domain in full, with the rest retrieved from reference TRBV5-1 and TRBJ2-5, is KAGVTQTPRYLIKTRGQQVTLSCSPISGHRSVSWYQQTPGQGLQFLFEYFSETQRNKGNFPGRFSGRQFSNSRSEMNVSTLELGDSALYLCASSLAGAGHETQYFGPGTRLLVL.

This clonotype has more than one count but fewer than ten. V is TRBV9 and J is TRBJ2-3; D remains unclear. Trimming cost V 2 bases and J 4 bases, with 5 bases left between them. Germline CDR1 and CDR2: SGDLS and YYNGEE. The CDR3 runs 12 residues. CDR3 in amino acids: CASSVYADTQYF. The CDR3 DNA sequence: TGTGCCAGCAGCGTTTACGCAGATACGCAGTATTTT.

The chain couples TRBV20-1 to TRBJ1-1; D not resolved. There are 13 residues in the CDR3. V lost 6 bases and J lost 5, with 16 bases in between. CDR1 is DFQATT, CDR2 SNEGSKA, per germline (reference sequence). The CDR3 spells CSAPRRRGTEAFF. CDR3 coding DNA: TGCAGTGCACCCAGGCGGCGAGGGACTGAAGCTTTCTTT.

The V call is TRBV24-1, the J call TRBJ2-5, with D possibly called TRBD1 or TRBD2 (6 bases each). The J call is uncertain, as TRBJ2-1 better fits the DNA end. The CDR3 contains 16 residues. Germline V lookup: CDR1 KGHDR, CDR2 SFDVKD. The CDR3 bases are TGTGCCACCAGTGAGACTATGTTTGGGGGGCAAGAGACCCAGTTCTTC. It codes for CATSETMFGGQETQFF.

The V and J genes are TRBV10-2 and TRBJ2-4; D may be TRBD2 (5 bases). The DNA end is a closer match to TRBJ2-5, so the J assignment may be wrong. Germline V gives CDR1 WSHSY, CDR2 SAAADI. This CDR3 region has 15 residues. CDR3 sequence (DNA): TGCGCCAGCACCCTGGGTGGAGGAGCACAAGAGACCCAGTACTTC. Translating it yields CASTLGGGAQETQYF.

There are a few counts of this clonotype. The chain carries TRBV27 and TRBJ1-4; D gene ambiguous. This CDR3 comprises 11 residues. The germline V gene has CDR1 MNHEY and CDR2 SMNVEV (reference sequence). V shed 3 bases and J shed 10 bases, with 6 bases lying between them. The CDR3 region has the DNA TGTGCCAGCAGTTTTTCTGGAAAACTGTTTTTT. It is translated as CASSFSGKLFF. Looking up the rest from reference TRBV27 and TRBJ1-4 gives the full variable domain: EAQVTQNPRYLITVTGKKLTVTCSQNMNHEYMSWYRQDPGLGLRQIYYSMNVEVTDKGDVPEGYKVSRKEKRNFPLILESPSPNQTSLYFCASSFSGKLFFGSGTQLSVL.

This clonotype has only a few counts. The chain carries TRBV20-1 and TRBJ2-7; the D gene is possibly TRBD1 (5 bases). Trimming removed 6 bases at V and 1 base at J, with 19 bases between. Per the germline V gene, CDR1 is DFQATT and CDR2 is SNEGSKA (reference sequence). The CDR3 sequence is 15 residues long. CDR3 residues: CSAPTPGSGSYEQYF. In nucleotides, the CDR3 is TGCAGTGCCCCAACGCCCGGCTCAGGGTCCTACGAGCAGTACTTC.

The sample holds one count of this clonotype. At one end the junction does not follow the germline gene, possibly because of a read error. The chain joins TRBV5-5 to TRBJ2-5, with TRBD2 as a possible D gene (6 bases). The CDR3 runs to 14 residues. The V gene's germline CDR1 is SGHKS and CDR2 YYEKEE (reference sequence). The CDR3 DNA follows: TGTGCCGGCAGCTTGGCTTCGGGGGTAGAGACCCAGTACTTC. Residues: CAGSLASGVETQYF.